This TCR beta chain was recorded in a study of spatial heterogeneity in lung cancer. Time point specified: sample taken at primary tumor resection. Sequencing covered unsorted whole RNA taken from tumor, nontumor lung or frozen PBMC. One entry per CDR3 protein results from TCRdb running MiXCR on the 5' RACE reads. The sample shows under 30,000 distinct CDR3 sequences, about 4.4% of them seen only once. The CDR3 consists of 13 residues. Germline V lookup: CDR1 LNHDA, CDR2 SQIVND (reference sequence). Between the trimmed V and J ends, which lost 7 bases and 2 bases, there was a span of 10 bases. The chain is built from TRBV19 and TRBJ2-3; D not certain. The sequencing here drew on PBMCs, taken at surgery. The origin of this receptor is a male donor with early-stage non-small cell lung cancer. CDR3 sequence: CASTKQATDTQYF. CDR3 DNA: TGTGCCAGTACCAAGCAGGCCACAGATACGCAGTATTTT.